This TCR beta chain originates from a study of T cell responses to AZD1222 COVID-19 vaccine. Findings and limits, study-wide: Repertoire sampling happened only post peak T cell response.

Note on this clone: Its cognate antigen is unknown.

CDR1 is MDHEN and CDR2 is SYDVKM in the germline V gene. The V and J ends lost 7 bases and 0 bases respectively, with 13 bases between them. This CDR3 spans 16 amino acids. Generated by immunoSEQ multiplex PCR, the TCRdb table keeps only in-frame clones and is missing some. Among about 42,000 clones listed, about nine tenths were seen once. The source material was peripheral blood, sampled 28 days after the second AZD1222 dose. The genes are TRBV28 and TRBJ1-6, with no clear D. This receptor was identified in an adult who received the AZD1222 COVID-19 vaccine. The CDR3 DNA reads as TGTGCCAGCACCCAGGCAGGCCTCTCCTATAATTCACCCCTCCACTTT. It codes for CASTQAGLSYNSPLHF.